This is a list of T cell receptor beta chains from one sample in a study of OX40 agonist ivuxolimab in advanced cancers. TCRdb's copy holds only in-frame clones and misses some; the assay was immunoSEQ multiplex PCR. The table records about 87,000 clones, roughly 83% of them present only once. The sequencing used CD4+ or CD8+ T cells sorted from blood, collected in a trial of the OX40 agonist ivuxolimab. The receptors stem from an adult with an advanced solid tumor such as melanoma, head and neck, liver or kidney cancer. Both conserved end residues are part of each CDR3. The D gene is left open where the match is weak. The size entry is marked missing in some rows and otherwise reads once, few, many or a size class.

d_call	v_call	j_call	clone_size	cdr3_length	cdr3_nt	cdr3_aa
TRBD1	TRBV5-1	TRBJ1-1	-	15	TGCGCCAGCAGCTTCGGCGGTCAGGGGGACACTGAAGCTTTCTTT	CASSFGGQGDTEAFF
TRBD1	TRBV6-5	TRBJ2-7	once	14	TGTGCCAGCAGCCGGGACAGGGGAACCTACGAGCAGTACTTC	CASSRDRGTYEQYF
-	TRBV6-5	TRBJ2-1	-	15	TGTGCCAGCAGACACCGGGGGAGCTCCTACAATGAGCAGTTCTTC	CASRHRGSSYNEQFF
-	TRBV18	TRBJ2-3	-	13	TGTGCCAGCTCACTACCCTATTTAGATACGCAGTATTTT	CASSLPYLDTQYF
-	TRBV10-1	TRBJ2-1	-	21	TGCGCCAGCAGTGAGCCGGAGACGGCAGGACCAGAAAGTAGCTCCTACAATGAGCAGTTCTTC	CASSEPETAGPESSSYNEQFF
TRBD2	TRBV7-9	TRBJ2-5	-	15	TGTGCCAGCAGCTCGGGACTAGCGGGGGAAGAGACCCAGTACTTC	CASSSGLAGEETQYF
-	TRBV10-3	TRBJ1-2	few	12	TGTGCCATCAGTGAGGAAGGGCATGGCTACACCTTC	CAISEEGHGYTF
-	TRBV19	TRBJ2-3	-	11	TGTGCCAGTAGCAATACAGATACGCAGTATTTT	CASSNTDTQYF
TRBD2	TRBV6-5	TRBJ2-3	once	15	TGTGCCAGCAGGGGAGCGGGGAGAAACACAGATACGCAGTATTTT	CASRGAGRNTDTQYF
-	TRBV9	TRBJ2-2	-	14	TGTGCCAGCAGCGCAGGACAGTCGACCGGGGAGCTGTTTTTT	CASSAGQSTGELFF
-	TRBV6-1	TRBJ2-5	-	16	TGTGCCAGCAGTGGGAGGTTAGGCACAGGGTCCAAGACCCAGTACTTC	CASSGRLGTGSKTQYF
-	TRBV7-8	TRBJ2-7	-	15	TGTGCCAGCAGCGAAGGAGTGGGACTGTACTACGAGCAGTACTTC	CASSEGVGLYYEQYF
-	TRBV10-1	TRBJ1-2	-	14	TGCGCCAGCACCAGCCCCGGGGGATCGGATGGCTACACCTTC	CASTSPGGSDGYTF
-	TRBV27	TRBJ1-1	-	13	TGTGCCGCTGGGCAGGGCCAGAACACTGAAGCTTTCTTT	CAAGQGQNTEAFF
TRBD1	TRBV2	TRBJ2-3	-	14	TGTGCCAGCAGTGATACAGGGGTTCCAGATACGCAGTATTTT	CASSDTGVPDTQYF
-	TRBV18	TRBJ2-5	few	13	TGTGCCAGCTCACCTGACAACCAAGAGACCCAGTACTTC	CASSPDNQETQYF
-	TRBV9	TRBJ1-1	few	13	TGTGCCAGCAGCCGGACGGGGAACACTGAAGCTTTCTTT	CASSRTGNTEAFF
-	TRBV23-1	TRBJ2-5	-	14	TGCGCCAGCAGTCCTAGGGGACAAGGGGAGACCCAGTACTTC	CASSPRGQGETQYF
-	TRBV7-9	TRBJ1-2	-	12	TGTGCCAGCAGCATGGACCGGAGGGGCTACACCTTC	CASSMDRRGYTF
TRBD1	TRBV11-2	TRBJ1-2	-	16	TGTGCCAGCAGCGCCCGGGACAGGGTCTTGGACTATGGCTACACCTTC	CASSARDRVLDYGYTF
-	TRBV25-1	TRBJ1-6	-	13	TGTGCCAGCGAAGACGGGGTCGGATCACCCCTCCACTTT	CASEDGVGSPLHF
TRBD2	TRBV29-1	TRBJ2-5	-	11	TGCAGTGGACGGGGGGGGGAGACCCAGTACTTC	CSGRGGETQYF
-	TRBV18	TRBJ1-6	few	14	TGTGCCAGCTCACCACAGGGCGTCGAATCACCCCTCCACTTT	CASSPQGVESPLHF
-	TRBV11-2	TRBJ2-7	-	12	TGTGCCAGCAGCTTAGGGGTACACGAGCAGTACTTC	CASSLGVHEQYF
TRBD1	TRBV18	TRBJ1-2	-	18	TGTGCCAGCTCACCGACCGGACAGGGGCCCCCCTTCAACTATGGCTACACCTTC	CASSPTGQGPPFNYGYTF
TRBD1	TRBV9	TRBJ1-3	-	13	TGTGCCAGCAGCGGACAGGGACGAAACACCATATATTTT	CASSGQGRNTIYF
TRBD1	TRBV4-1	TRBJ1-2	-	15	TGCGCCAGCAGCCAAGATGGGACAGGGTACTATGGCTACACCTTC	CASSQDGTGYYGYTF
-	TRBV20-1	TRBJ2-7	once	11	TGCAGTGCTAGAGATCAGGTCGAGCAGTACTTC	CSARDQVEQYF
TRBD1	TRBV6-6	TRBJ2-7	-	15	TGTGCCAGCAGTCTGGCCGGGACAGGGGACTACGAGCAGTACTTC	CASSLAGTGDYEQYF
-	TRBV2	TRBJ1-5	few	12	TGTGCCAGCCAGGGGTTTACTCAGCCCCAGCATTTT	CASQGFTQPQHF
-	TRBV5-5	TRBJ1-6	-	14	TGTGCCAGCAGCTCGCAGCTAGAAGGGGCACCCCTCCACTTT	CASSSQLEGAPLHF
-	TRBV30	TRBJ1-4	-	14	TGTGCCTGGAGTAGGTGGGCTTTGGATGAAAAACTGTTTTTT	CAWSRWALDEKLFF
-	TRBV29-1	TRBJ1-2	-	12	TGCAGCGTTGAAGATCGGGCGGGTGGCTACACCTTC	CSVEDRAGGYTF
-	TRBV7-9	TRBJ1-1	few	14	TGTGCCAGCAGCTTAAAGAAAACCAACACTGAAGCTTTCTTT	CASSLKKTNTEAFF
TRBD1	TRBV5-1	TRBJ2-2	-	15	TGCGCCAGCAGCATTAACACAGGGGGCACCGGGGAGCTGTTTTTT	CASSINTGGTGELFF
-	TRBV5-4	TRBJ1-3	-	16	TGTGCCAGCAGCTTCCGCACTCTTGCTCTCGGAAACACCATATATTTT	CASSFRTLALGNTIYF
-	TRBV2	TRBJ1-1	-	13	TGTGCCAGCAGAGGGGCAGGAGCCACTGAAGCTTTCTTT	CASRGAGATEAFF
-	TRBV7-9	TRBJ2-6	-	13	TGTGCCAGCAACGCCCCTGGGGCCAACGTCCTGACTTTC	CASNAPGANVLTF
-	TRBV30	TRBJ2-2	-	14	TGTGCCTGGAGTCGGGCAGGGGGGACCGGGGAGCTGTTTTTT	CAWSRAGGTGELFF
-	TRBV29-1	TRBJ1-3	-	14	TGCAGCGCCGGCTCGGGGTTAGCTGGAAACACCATATATTTT	CSAGSGLAGNTIYF
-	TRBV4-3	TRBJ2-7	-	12	TGCGCCAGCAGCCGGGATTCGTACGAGCAGTACTTC	CASSRDSYEQYF
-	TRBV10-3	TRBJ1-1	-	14	TGTGCCATCAGCCCCGGGGACGGGGGCGACGAAGCTTTCTTT	CAISPGDGGDEAFF
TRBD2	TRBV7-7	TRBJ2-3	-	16	TGTGCTAGCAGCTCGGGACTAGCGGGGTTCACAGATACGCAGTATTTT	CASSSGLAGFTDTQYF
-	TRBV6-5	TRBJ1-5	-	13	TGTGCCAGCCTTGACCTTGGGAATCAGCCCCAGCATTTT	CASLDLGNQPQHF